The 27 T cell receptor beta chains below all came from one sample that was sequenced in a study. TCRdb reanalysed the 5' RACE reads using MiXCR and keeps one entry per CDR3 protein. The repertoire holds about 40,000 distinct CDR3 sequences, with 18% as singletons. Material for sequencing was naive CD4+ T cells sorted from a lymph node. The sample's subset: naive CD4+ T cells, CD4+CD45RA+CD25-. The source is a female donor with breast cancer.

The chain couples TRBV28 to TRBJ1-1; D unresolved. Germline CDR1 MDHEN, CDR2 SYDVKM. The CDR3 runs to 13 residues. Trimming cost V 3 bases and J 6 bases, with 11 bases left between them. The CDR3 nucleotides read TGTGCCAGCAGTTTTTTGGGTAGCCCTGAAGCTTTCTTT. It specifies CASSFLGSPEAFF.

In its sample, this clonotype was seen many times. The DNA of the CDR3 is TGTGCCAGCAGCCATACTAGCGGGGGAGACGAGCAGTACTTC. Translation gives CASSHTSGGDEQYF. The V and J genes are TRBV7-9 and TRBJ2-7, with 11 bases matching TRBD2. Losses at the gene ends were 5 bases for V and 5 bases for J; bases not matched to a gene: 5. From germline, CDR1 is SEHNR and CDR2 FQNEAQ (reference sequence). There are 14 residues in the CDR3.

V gene TRBV11-1 combines with J gene TRBJ2-1, with TRBD2 as a possible D gene (5 bases). The V end was cut by 3 bases, the J end by 9 bases, with 15 bases between. This CDR3 has 14 residues. Germline-derived CDR1 and CDR2 are SGHAT and FQDESV (reference sequence). DNA of the CDR3: TGTGCCAGCAGCTTCACCGCCAGCGGCGGTGAGCAGTTCTTC. This encodes CASSFTASGGEQFF.

This clonotype was picked up a small number of times. The chain is built from TRBV6-1 and TRBJ2-2; the match to TRBD1 covers 7 bases. The CDR3 runs 15 residues. Germline V gene sequence: CDR1 MNHNS, CDR2 SASEGT. The V segment lost 5 bases and the J segment 7 bases; nucleotides outside the gene matches: 10. The DNA of the CDR3 is TGTGCCAGCAGTCCCCGACAGGGATTGGGCGGGGAGCTGTTTTTT. It yields the protein CASSPRQGLGGELFF.

This chain connects TRBV4-2 to TRBJ2-3; 9 bases align to TRBD2. V was clipped by 1 base and J by 8 bases; unmatched bases: 10. Per germline, CDR1 LGHNA and CDR2 YNFKEQ. The CDR3 is 16 residues long. This CDR3 is CASSQAGTSPAGTQYF. The CDR3 DNA sequence: TGTGCCAGCAGCCAAGCCGGGACTAGCCCCGCTGGTACGCAGTATTTT.

This clonotype was counted many times. This chain's CDR3 is CASSPGHGYGYTF. CDR3 DNA: TGTGCCAGCAGCCCCGGACATGGCTATGGCTACACCTTC. The chain couples TRBV7-2 to TRBJ1-2, with D possibly TRBD1 on 5 matching bases. The CDR3 totals 13 residues. Trimming took off 5 bases at V and 4 bases at J, with 11 bases between the two ends. CDR1 is SGHTA and CDR2 is FQGNSA in the germline V gene.

This clonotype was counted at least ten times. The chain is built from TRBV7-9 and TRBJ2-3; D not resolved. Germline CDR1 is SEHNR and CDR2 is FQNEAQ (reference sequence). The CDR3 length is 16 residues. Trimming pared 5 bases from V and 6 bases from J, leaving 21 bases between. CDR3 protein: CASSPHKGSIWDTQYF. As DNA, the CDR3 is TGTGCCAGCAGCCCCCATAAGGGTTCCATCTGGGATACGCAGTATTTT.

The V call is TRBV9, the J call TRBJ2-1; TRBD2 is a possible D gene (6 bases). The CDR3 is 15 residues long. Trimming removed 1 base at V and 2 bases at J, with 10 bases between. CDR1 and CDR2 from the germline V gene are SGDLS and YYNGEE. This chain's CDR3 is CASSVSGSPYNEQFF. CDR3 DNA: TGTGCCAGCAGCGTATCCGGGAGTCCCTACAATGAGCAGTTCTTC.

The rearrangement joins TRBV7-2 to TRBJ2-4, with unresolved D. Germline CDR1 and CDR2: SGHTA and FQGNSA. V was trimmed by 5 bases and J by 5 bases, leaving 16 bases between them. CDR3 size: 15 residues. The CDR3 loop reads CASSQSAARENIQYF. Written as DNA, the CDR3 is TGTGCCAGCAGCCAGTCCGCGGCGCGTGAAAACATTCAGTACTTC.

The rearrangement joins TRBV2 to TRBJ1-1; D is unresolved. The germline V gene has CDR1 SNHLY and CDR2 FYNNEI. This CDR3 spans 13 amino acids. The V gene lost 7 bases and the J gene lost 11 bases, with 20 bases spanning the gap. The CDR3 loop reads CASTKSVGSAAFF. In nucleotides, the CDR3 is TGTGCCAGCACTAAATCGGTCGGGTCGGCGGCTTTCTTT. The whole variable domain, remainder taken from reference TRBV2 and TRBJ1-1, is EPEVTQTPSHQVTQMGQEVILRCVPISNHLYFYWYRQILGQKVEFLVSFYNNEISEKSEIFDDQFSVERPDGSNFTLKIRSTKLEDSAMYFCASTKSVGSAAFFGQGTRLTVV.

The J gene is TRBJ2-6, the V gene TRBV5-1; D is ambiguous. The CDR3 sequence is 15 residues long. Trimming removed 6 bases from V and 0 bases from J, with 10 bases in between. The germline V gene has CDR1 SGHRS and CDR2 YFSETQ. CDR3 in amino acids: CASTGRFSGANVLTF. Written as DNA, the CDR3 is TGCGCCAGCACTGGGCGCTTCTCTGGGGCCAACGTCCTGACTTTC.

The CDR3: CASSLSGTGGNQPQHF. The CDR3 DNA reads as TGTGCCAGCAGTCTTTCCGGGACAGGGGGGAATCAGCCCCAGCATTTT. This chain uses TRBV6-1 with TRBJ1-5; 11 nucleotides agree with TRBD1. Germline V gene data show CDR1 as MNHNS and CDR2 as SASEGT. This CDR3 has 16 amino acids. The ends lost 5 bases at V and 4 bases at J; junction bases unmatched: 7.

This clonotype was counted ten times or more. The chain couples TRBV5-1 to TRBJ1-1; D not resolved. The CDR3 contains 14 residues. Germline CDR1 SGHRS, CDR2 YFSETQ. Trimming took 1 base from V and 0 from J, leaving 7 bases between them. The CDR3 loop reads CASSLLGMNTEAFF. The CDR3 nucleotides are TGCGCCAGCAGCTTGTTAGGAATGAACACTGAAGCTTTCTTT.

This clonotype rates as medium-sized. This sequence joins TRBV12-3 or TRBV12-4 and TRBJ2-1; 9 bases align to TRBD2. This CDR3 spans 15 amino acids. The V and J ends lost 6 bases and 7 bases, in that order; junction bases with no gene match: 10. CDR3 DNA: TGTGCCAGCAGGGCTACTAGCGGGTACCGGAATGAGCAGTTCTTC. Residues: CASRATSGYRNEQFF.

This clonotype was counted between two and nine times. The J gene is TRBJ2-5, the V gene TRBV5-1, with TRBD2 matching 11 bases. There are 16 residues in the CDR3. With V trimmed by 0 bases and J by 4 bases, 5 bases remained unmatched. CDR1 and CDR2 (germline): SGHRS, YFSETQ. CDR3 loop: CASSLDVAGGLETQYF. The CDR3 DNA reads as TGCGCCAGCAGCTTGGACGTAGCGGGGGGGCTAGAGACCCAGTACTTC.

V usage is TRBV5-1 and J usage is TRBJ2-7, with D perhaps assigned TRBD1 or TRBD2 (5 bases each). CDR1 is SGHRS, CDR2 YFSETQ, per germline. The CDR3 runs 14 residues. The V end lost 4 bases, the J end lost 2 bases, and 13 bases lay between the germline ends. The CDR3 spells CASSLRGTAYEQYF. CDR3 bases: TGCGCCAGCAGCCTGAGGGGAACGGCCTACGAGCAGTACTTC. The entire variable domain, with the rest obtained from reference TRBV5-1 and TRBJ2-7, is as follows: KAGVTQTPRYLIKTRGQQVTLSCSPISGHRSVSWYQQTPGQGLQFLFEYFSETQRNKGNFPGRFSGRQFSNSRSEMNVSTLELGDSALYLCASSLRGTAYEQYFGPGTRLTVT.

In its sample, this clonotype was seen a few times. The chain recombines TRBV5-5 with TRBJ1-1, with D possibly TRBD1 on 5 matching bases. CDR1 is SGHKS, CDR2 YYEKEE, per germline (reference sequence). The germline V and J ends were trimmed by 2 bases and 1 base, with 9 bases remaining between them. The CDR3 has 14 amino acids. The CDR3 DNA reads as TGTGCCAGCAGCTTTTGGGGGAAGAACACTGAAGCTTTCTTT. Amino acids: CASSFWGKNTEAFF.

V gene TRBV7-8 combines with J gene TRBJ2-7; D gene uncertain. Germline V lookup: CDR1 SGHVS, CDR2 FQNEAQ. The V end was cut by 5 bases, the J end by 1 base, with 9 bases between. CDR3 length: 13 residues. The CDR3 coding sequence is TGTGCCAGCAGCCATGGACCATCCTACGAGCAGTACTTC. Its translation: CASSHGPSYEQYF.

This clonotype was recorded a few times. The V and J genes are TRBV5-1 and TRBJ1-2; TRBD1 might be the D (6 bases). CDR1 is SGHRS and CDR2 is YFSETQ in the germline V gene. The CDR3 runs 15 residues. The ends were cut back, 0 bases at V and 8 bases at J, with 17 bases in the middle. CDR3 coding DNA: TGCGCCAGCAGCTTGGGGGACATTCCGCAGAAGGGCTACACCTTC. Translated: CASSLGDIPQKGYTF. The full variable domain, with the rest looked up from reference TRBV5-1 and TRBJ1-2, is KAGVTQTPRYLIKTRGQQVTLSCSPISGHRSVSWYQQTPGQGLQFLFEYFSETQRNKGNFPGRFSGRQFSNSRSEMNVSTLELGDSALYLCASSLGDIPQKGYTFGSGTRLTVV.

The chain combines TRBV18 with TRBJ1-3, with unresolved D. Per germline, CDR1 KGHSH and CDR2 LQKENI. The CDR3 is made up of 12 amino acids. V lost 1 base and J lost 3, with 1 base in between. Here the CDR3 reads CASSPRGNTIYF. The CDR3 nucleotides are TGTGCCAGCTCACCACGTGGAAACACCATATATTTT.

The CDR3 spells CSVARETLEAFF. The CDR3 bases are TGCAGCGTGGCCCGGGAGACCCTTGAAGCTTTCTTT. The chain employs TRBV29-1 and TRBJ1-1; D call uncertain. Germline CDR1 SQVTM, CDR2 ANQGSEA. The CDR3 spans 12 residues. The V and J ends lost 6 bases and 7 bases respectively, with 15 bases between them.

The sample holds a few counts of this clonotype. The V and J genes are TRBV6-1 and TRBJ1-6, with TRBD1 as a possible D gene (5 bases). Trimming removed 6 bases from V and 9 bases from J, with 15 bases in between. Germline V gene sequence: CDR1 MNHNS, CDR2 SASEGT. There are 14 residues in the CDR3. CDR3 bases: TGTGCCAGCAGGCCCGGTGGCAGGGTTTCACCCCTCCACTTT. This gives the protein CASRPGGRVSPLHF.

Comment on this clonotype: The final CDR3 position lacks the conserved phenylalanine or tryptophan, pointing to a likely read error. The J gene is TRBJ2-5, the V gene TRBV20-1, with D perhaps TRBD1 (6 bases). This CDR3 is 14 amino acids long. V lost 5 bases, J lost 4 bases, and 17 bases lay in between. The germline gives CDR1 DFQATT, CDR2 SNEGSKA (reference sequence). The CDR3 coding sequence is TGCAGTGCTCCCAATCTACAACAGGGAGAGACCCAGTACCTC. Protein sequence: CSAPNLQQGETQYL.

In its sample, this clonotype was seen once. This chain uses TRBV20-1 with TRBJ1-2; 9 nucleotides align to TRBD1. The CDR3 is made up of 12 amino acids. Losses at the gene ends were 3 bases for V and 6 bases for J; bases not matched to a gene: 2. Germline V CDR1 and CDR2: DFQATT, SNEGSKA (reference sequence). CDR3 in DNA: TGCAGTGCTAGTACAGGGGGCAATGGCTACACCTTC. Translated, it gives CSASTGGNGYTF.

This clonotype was observed many times. The CDR3: CAISPRVVNEQYF. The CDR3 DNA sequence: TGTGCCATCAGCCCAAGAGTGGTCAACGAGCAGTACTTC. V gene TRBV10-3 combines with J gene TRBJ2-7; the D is unclear. The CDR3 spans 13 residues. From germline, CDR1 is ENHRY and CDR2 SYGVKD. Trimming removed 6 bases at V and 5 bases at J, with 14 bases between.

The table lists this clonotype with many counts. The chain is built from TRBV5-3 and TRBJ2-1; D unclear. TRBV5-3 is assigned to the ORF class and has an uncertain function. This CDR3 comprises 13 residues. V lost 4 bases and J 6 bases, leaving 11 bases between the germline ends. The CDR3 reads CARSEDGSNEQFF. In DNA, the CDR3 is TGTGCCAGAAGCGAGGACGGTTCCAATGAGCAGTTCTTC.

The rearrangement joins TRBV7-9 to TRBJ2-1; TRBD1 agrees at 7 bases. V shed 5 bases and J 6 bases; nucleotides not matched to a gene: 4. CDR3 size: 13 residues. Germline V gene sequence: CDR1 SEHNR, CDR2 FQNEAQ (reference sequence). The CDR3 DNA sequence: TGTGCCAGCAGCCTTACAGGGGTCAATGAGCAGTTCTTC. It translates to CASSLTGVNEQFF.